The 29 T cell receptor beta chains presented below share a single source sample, sequenced in a study of tumor T cells in aggressive B-cell lymphoma. This table comes from immunoSEQ multiplex PCR, and its TCRdb copy is limited to in-frame clones, with some not included. Seen here are more than 7,000 clones, about 85% observed once, and the top ten hold about 3.6%. Sample: tumor tissue. These receptors all stem from an adult with diffuse large B cell lymphoma.

The chain uses TRBV12-5 and TRBJ1-5; D unresolved. V dropped 7 bases and J dropped 4 bases, with 11 bases sitting between them. The CDR3 loop spans 13 amino acids. The germline CDR1 and CDR2 sequences are LGHNT and FRNRAP. CDR3 nucleotide sequence: TGTGCTAGTGCCCCGGGAGGAAATCAGCCCCAGCATTTT. It is translated as CASAPGGNQPQHF. The variable domain in full, completed from reference TRBV12-5 and TRBJ1-5, reads DARVTQTPRHKVTEMGQEVTMRCQPILGHNTVFWYRQTMMQGLELLAYFRNRAPLDDSGMPKDRFSAEMPDATLATLKIQPSEPRDSAVYFCASAPGGNQPQHFGDGTRLSIL.

V gene TRBV5-1 combines with J gene TRBJ2-2; D is perhaps TRBD1 (5 bases). The CDR3 consists of 17 residues. CDR1 is SGHRS, CDR2 YFSETQ, per germline. V was pared by 0 bases and J by 5 bases, with 17 bases between. CDR3 in DNA: TGCGCCAGCAGCTTGGTGATTTGGGGCCAAGAGACCGGGGAGCTGTTTTTT. It is translated as CASSLVIWGQETGELFF.

This rearrangement joins TRBV11-2 to TRBJ2-3; 8 nucleotides line up with TRBD1. The CDR3 loop spans 17 amino acids. The V gene's germline CDR1 is SGHAT and CDR2 FQNNGV. The junction had 14 bases not matched to a gene; V was cut back by 5 bases and J by 4 bases. The CDR3 DNA reads TGTGCCAGCAGCGCAACACGGACAGGGCCCTTCTCAGATACGCAGTATTTT. This sequence encodes CASSATRTGPFSDTQYF.

The chain has TRBV28 and TRBJ2-2, with 8 bases matching TRBD2. The CDR3 consists of 14 residues. V was pared by 8 bases and J by 4 bases, with 6 bases of the junction left unmatched. Germline CDR1 and CDR2: MDHEN and SYDVKM. The CDR3 loop is CASGTSGFTGELFF. The CDR3 DNA is TGTGCCAGCGGGACTAGTGGCTTCACCGGGGAGCTGTTTTTT.

The chain uses TRBV7-2 and TRBJ1-6; 8 bases are shared with TRBD1. Trimming cost V 3 bases and J 9 bases; bases outside gene matches: 7. CDR3 size: 15 residues. Germline loops: CDR1 SGHTA, CDR2 FQGNSA. CDR3 sequence: CASSLDQGAISPLHF. CDR3 sequence (DNA): TGTGCCAGCAGCTTGGACCAGGGGGCGATTTCACCCCTCCACTTT.

The table lists this clone with a few counts. CDR3 sequence (DNA): TGTGCCAGCAGTCGTCGAGATACCCAGCGCAACGAGCAGTACTTC. This translates into CASSRRDTQRNEQYF. The chain joins TRBV27 to TRBJ2-5, with D unclear. The J call may be faulty, since TRBJ2-7 better matches the DNA end. Germline CDR1 MNHEY, CDR2 SMNVEV (reference sequence). This CDR3 has 15 residues.

This sequence joins TRBV4-3 and TRBJ1-1, with D perhaps matching TRBD1 (5 bases). The V end lost 4 bases, the J end lost 1 base, and 16 bases lay between the germline ends. This CDR3 has 16 amino acids. The germline CDR1 and CDR2 sequences are LGHNA and YSLEER. CDR3 nucleotides: TGCGCCAGCAGCCCGCACGGGAGGGGAGGGAACACTGAAGCTTTCTTT. Amino acid sequence: CASSPHGRGGNTEAFF.

This clone appeared a few times. V gene TRBV5-8 combines with J gene TRBJ2-2; 8 bases line up with TRBD1. Germline CDR1 is SGHTS and CDR2 is YDEGEE. The CDR3 runs 15 residues. With V trimmed by 7 bases and J by 1 base, 6 bases remained unmatched. The CDR3 region is CASGRQGLNTGELFF. In DNA, the CDR3 is TGTGCCAGCGGTCGACAGGGGCTGAACACCGGGGAGCTGTTTTTT. Drawing the rest from reference TRBV5-8 and TRBJ2-2, the complete variable domain is EAGVTQSPTHLIKTRGQQATLRCSPISGHTSVYWYQQALGLGLQFLLWYDEGEERNRGNFPPRFSGRQFPNYSSELNVNALELEDSALYLCASGRQGLNTGELFFGEGSRLTVL.

The chain employs TRBV4-1 and TRBJ1-1, with TRBD1 identical over 7 bases. The germline V gene has CDR1 MGHRA and CDR2 YSYEKL. This CDR3 is 17 amino acids long. V lost 6 bases and J lost 0; bases outside the gene matches: 13. In nucleotides, the CDR3 is TGCGCCAGCAGAATCAAGAGGCAGGGGGGAATGAACACTGAAGCTTTCTTT. Its protein is CASRIKRQGGMNTEAFF.

J is TRBJ2-2 and V is TRBV4-3; TRBD1 is a possible D gene (6 bases). Trimming cost V 5 bases and J 5 bases, with 18 bases left between them. Germline V gene sequence: CDR1 LGHNA, CDR2 YSLEER. The CDR3 covers 16 residues. CDR3 sequence (DNA): TGCGCCAGCAGCACTCACGGCAGGGGCTGGACCGGGGAGCTGTTTTTT. Amino acids: CASSTHGRGWTGELFF.

The V and J genes are TRBV5-1 and TRBJ1-1; 9 bases match TRBD1. Germline loops: CDR1 SGHRS, CDR2 YFSETQ. V lost 4 bases to trimming and J lost 11 bases; unmatched junction nucleotides: 3. The CDR3 sequence is 11 residues long. The CDR3 sequence: CASSGDRGAFF. DNA for the CDR3: TGCGCCAGCAGCGGCGACAGGGGGGCTTTCTTT.

By sample fraction, this clone is large. CDR3 nucleotides: TGCGCCAGCAGTGAAGAACTCGGGGACAGCCTCACTGAAGCTTTCTTT. It translates to CASSEELGDSLTEAFF. The chain uses TRBV10-2 and TRBJ1-1; 7 positions agree with TRBD1. The V and J ends lost 3 bases and 4 bases, in that order; junction bases with no gene match: 11. CDR1 WSHSY and CDR2 SAAADI come from the germline V gene. CDR3 length equals 16 residues.

The V gene is TRBV4-3, the J gene TRBJ1-2, with a possible D match to TRBD1 (6 bases). Germline lookup yields CDR1 LGHNA and CDR2 YSLEER. This CDR3 has 13 residues. The V gene lost 0 bases and the J gene lost 5 bases, with 7 bases spanning the gap. CDR3: CASSQETGYGYTF. The DNA of the CDR3 is TGCGCCAGCAGCCAAGAGACAGGTTATGGCTACACCTTC.

This rearrangement joins TRBV6-5 to TRBJ1-2; no clear D gene. The CDR3 sequence is 16 residues long. Trimming pared 0 bases from V and 1 base from J, leaving 12 bases between. Germline lookup yields CDR1 MNHEY and CDR2 SVGAGI. In DNA, the CDR3 is TGTGCCAGCAGTTACTCGATGCAGGATTTTAACTATGGCTACACCTTC. This encodes CASSYSMQDFNYGYTF.

The chain uses TRBV5-5 and TRBJ2-1; no reliable D call. The CDR3 totals 12 residues. The germline V gene has CDR1 SGHKS and CDR2 YYEKEE (reference sequence). Trimming removed 0 bases at V and 6 bases at J, with 4 bases between. This chain's CDR3 is CASSLGANEQFF. In nucleotides, the CDR3 is TGTGCCAGCAGCTTGGGCGCCAATGAGCAGTTCTTC.

The V call is TRBV28, the J call TRBJ1-5, with D maybe TRBD1 (6 bases). This CDR3 is built from 16 residues. With 4 bases removed from V and 0 bases from J, the gap between germline ends came to 13 bases. CDR1 is MDHEN and CDR2 is SYDVKM in the germline V gene. In DNA form, the CDR3 reads TGTGCCAGCAGTTCCGCGGACAGATTTAGCAATCAGCCCCAGCATTTT. Translation gives CASSSADRFSNQPQHF.

The CDR3 loop reads CAISVGGDYEQYF. As DNA, the CDR3 is TGTGCCATCAGTGTGGGGGGAGACTACGAGCAGTACTTC. The J gene is TRBJ2-7, the V gene TRBV10-3; TRBD2 is a possible D gene (6 bases). Germline CDR1 and CDR2: ENHRY and SYGVKD. This CDR3 region has 13 residues. Deletions cut 4 bases from V and 3 bases from J, with 10 bases between.

The CDR3 loop reads CASSYQGANTGELFF. CDR3 nucleotides: TGTGCCAGCAGTTATCAGGGGGCTAACACCGGGGAGCTGTTTTTT. V is TRBV6-6 and J is TRBJ2-2, with 8 bases that match TRBD1. The CDR3 totals 15 residues. Germline V gives CDR1 MNHNY, CDR2 SVGAGI (reference sequence). V shed 3 bases, J shed 2 bases, and the junction held 2 bases outside the gene matches.

V is TRBV27 and J is TRBJ1-5; possibly TRBD1 for D (6 bases). V was clipped by 5 bases and J by 0 bases, with 11 bases between them. The CDR3 sequence is 15 residues long. Germline V gives CDR1 MNHEY, CDR2 SMNVEV (reference sequence). CDR3 sequence (DNA): TGTGCCAGCAGTCCAGGGGCTTATAGCAATCAGCCCCAGCATTTT. It is translated as CASSPGAYSNQPQHF.

This chain links TRBV7-9 with TRBJ2-3, with TRBD2 matching 14 bases. The J segment lost 3 bases and the V segment lost 0 bases, leaving 8 bases of the junction unmatched. Germline values: CDR1 SEHNR, CDR2 FQNEAQ (reference sequence). The CDR3 spans 19 residues. In DNA, the CDR3 is TGTGCCAGCAGCTTAGCGCTTCGGGGACTAGCGGGGGCGACAGATACGCAGTATTTT. Translating it yields CASSLALRGLAGATDTQYF.

The genes are TRBV11-2 and TRBJ1-3; unclear D gene. The CDR3 runs 13 residues. In germline, CDR1 is SGHAT, CDR2 FQNNGV. The V gene lost 5 bases and the J gene lost 6 bases, with 11 bases spanning the gap. Here the CDR3 DNA reads TGTGCCAGCAGCCCCAACGGAGTAAACACCATATATTTT. Translated: CASSPNGVNTIYF.

The gene calls are TRBV2 and TRBJ1-1, with a possible D match to TRBD1 (6 bases). Germline values: CDR1 SNHLY, CDR2 FYNNEI. V was shortened by 2 bases and J by 2 bases, with 12 bases between the two germline ends. The CDR3 is made up of 15 amino acids. In DNA form, the CDR3 reads TGTGCCAGCAGTGAATACAGGGACGGTAACACTGAAGCTTTCTTT. Encoded protein: CASSEYRDGNTEAFF.

V gene TRBV29-1 combines with J gene TRBJ2-1; D may be TRBD1 (6 bases). The CDR3 has 16 residues. V was cut by 0 bases and J by 5 bases, with 17 bases left in between. Germline-derived CDR1 and CDR2 are SQVTM and ANQGSEA. The CDR3 nucleotides read TGCAGCGTTGAAGAAGGGAAGGGGGTCTCAAACAATGAGCAGTTCTTC. Its protein is CSVEEGKGVSNNEQFF.

The chain carries TRBV27 and TRBJ2-3, with 8 bases aligning to TRBD2. With 3 bases clipped from V and 3 bases from J, the junction kept 5 bases outside the gene matches. This CDR3 region has 15 residues. The germline V gene encodes CDR1 MNHEY and CDR2 SMNVEV (reference sequence). As DNA, the CDR3 is TGTGCCAGCAGTTTCTTGGGACTAGTGACAGATACGCAGTATTTT. This codes for CASSFLGLVTDTQYF.

The rearrangement joins TRBV25-1 to TRBJ1-6, with D maybe TRBD1 (5 bases). V lost 9 bases, J lost 4 bases, and 10 bases lay in between. The CDR3 contains 13 residues. CDR1 is MGHDK and CDR2 is SYGVNS in the germline V gene. CDR3 nucleotide sequence: TGTGCCAGTGCGGACACGTATAATTCACCCCTCCACTTT. This encodes CASADTYNSPLHF.

CDR3 DNA sequence: TGTGCCAGCAGTAAGGGGGCGCGGTACCGGACTGAAGCTTTCTTT. It encodes CASSKGARYRTEAFF. This chain joins TRBV2 and TRBJ1-1; 7 nucleotides align to TRBD1. Trimming took 5 bases from V and 5 from J; bases not matched to a gene: 11. The CDR3 is 15 amino acids. Germline-derived CDR1 and CDR2 are SNHLY and FYNNEI.

V gene TRBV4-1 combines with J gene TRBJ2-5; TRBD1 might be the D (5 bases). Germline CDR1 MGHRA, CDR2 YSYEKL. V was cut by 4 bases and J by 3 bases, with 9 bases left in between. This CDR3 has 13 residues. The CDR3 sequence: CASSPPREETQYF. The CDR3 nucleotides read TGCGCCAGCAGCCCCCCCAGGGAAGAGACCCAGTACTTC.

This chain uses TRBV21-1 with TRBJ1-1. TRBV21-1 is given as a pseudogene. This CDR3 is 18 amino acids long. The CDR3 sequence is CATRNTPPAGGVDTEAFF. Written as DNA, the CDR3 is TGTGCCACCAGAAACACCCCGCCCGCCGGGGGGGTTGACACTGAAGCTTTCTTT.

The chain carries TRBV18 and TRBJ2-7, with 8 bases identical to TRBD1. There are 16 residues in the CDR3. Germline CDR1 is KGHSH and CDR2 is LQKENI. Trimming took 1 base from V and 5 from J; bases not matched to a gene: 10. DNA of the CDR3: TGTGCCAGCTCACCACTGGCAGGGGGCTGGGGAGACGAGCAGTACTTC. Protein sequence: CASSPLAGGWGDEQYF.